This TCR beta chain was found in a study of blood T cell repertoires in COVID-19. Whole-study context: Sample material is recorded as cDNA or gDNA derived from T cells, B-cell-depleted T cells, or PBMCs.

The protocol was immunoSEQ multiplex PCR, while the TCRdb copy is restricted to in-frame clones and leaves out a portion. Of approximately 250,000 clones in the sample, 70% to 90% were seen once. CDR3 size: 14 residues. Trimming removed 1 base from V and 2 bases from J, with 9 bases in between. Germline CDR1 reads LGHDT; CDR2 reads YNNKEL (reference sequence). In its sample, this clone was seen a few times. Seattle researchers signed up patients amid active infection and tracked them longitudinally. The chain carries TRBV3-1 (or the pseudogene TRBV3-2) and TRBJ2-7; D ambiguous. The source is a woman between 65 and 79 years old with COVID-19, enrolled during active disease. Sequencing used peripheral blood. This CDR3 reads CASSQVHSTYEQYF. In nucleotides, the CDR3 is TGTGCCAGCAGCCAAGTGCACAGCACCTACGAGCAGTACTTC.